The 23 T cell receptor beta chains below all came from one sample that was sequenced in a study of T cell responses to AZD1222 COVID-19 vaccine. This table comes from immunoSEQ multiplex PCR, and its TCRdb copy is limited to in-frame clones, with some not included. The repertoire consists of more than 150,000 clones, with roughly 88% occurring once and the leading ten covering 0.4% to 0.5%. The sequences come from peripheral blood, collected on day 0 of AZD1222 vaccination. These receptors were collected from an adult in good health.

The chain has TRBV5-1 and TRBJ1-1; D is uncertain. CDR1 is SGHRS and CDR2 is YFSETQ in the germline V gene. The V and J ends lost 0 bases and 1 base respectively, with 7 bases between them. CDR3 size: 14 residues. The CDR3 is CASSLANSNTEAFF. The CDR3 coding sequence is TGCGCCAGCAGCTTGGCCAACTCGAACACTGAAGCTTTCTTT.

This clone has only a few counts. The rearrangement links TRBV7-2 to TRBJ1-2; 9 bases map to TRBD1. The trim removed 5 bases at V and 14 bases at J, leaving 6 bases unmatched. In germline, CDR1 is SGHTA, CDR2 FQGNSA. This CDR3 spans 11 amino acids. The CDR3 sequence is CASSPDRGWTF. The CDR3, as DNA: TGTGCCAGCAGCCCGGACAGGGGTTGGACCTTC.

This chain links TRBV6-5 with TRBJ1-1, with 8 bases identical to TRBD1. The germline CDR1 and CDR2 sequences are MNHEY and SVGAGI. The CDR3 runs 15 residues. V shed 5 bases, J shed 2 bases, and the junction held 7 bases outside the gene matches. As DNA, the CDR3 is TGTGCCAGCAGTCGACCGGGACAGGTTAACACTGAAGCTTTCTTT. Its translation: CASSRPGQVNTEAFF.

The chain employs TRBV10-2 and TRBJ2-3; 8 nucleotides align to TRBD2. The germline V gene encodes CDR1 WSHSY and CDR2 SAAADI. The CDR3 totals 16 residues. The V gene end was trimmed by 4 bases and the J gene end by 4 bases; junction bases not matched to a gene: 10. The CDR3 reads CASSGEAGALADTQYF. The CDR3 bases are TGCGCCAGCAGTGGGGAAGCGGGAGCGTTAGCAGATACGCAGTATTTT.

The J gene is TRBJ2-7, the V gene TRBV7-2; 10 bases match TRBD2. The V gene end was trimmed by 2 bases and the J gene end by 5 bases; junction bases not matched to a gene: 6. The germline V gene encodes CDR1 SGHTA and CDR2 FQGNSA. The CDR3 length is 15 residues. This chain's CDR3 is CASSLWSGGAHEQYF. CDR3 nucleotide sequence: TGTGCCAGCAGCTTATGGAGCGGGGGGGCCCACGAGCAGTACTTC. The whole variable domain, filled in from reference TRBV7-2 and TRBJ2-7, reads GAGVSQSPSNKVTEKGKDVELRCDPISGHTALYWYRQSLGQGLEFLIYFQGNSAPDKSGLPSDRFSAERTGGSVSTLTIQRTQQEDSAVYLCASSLWSGGAHEQYFGPGTRLTVT.

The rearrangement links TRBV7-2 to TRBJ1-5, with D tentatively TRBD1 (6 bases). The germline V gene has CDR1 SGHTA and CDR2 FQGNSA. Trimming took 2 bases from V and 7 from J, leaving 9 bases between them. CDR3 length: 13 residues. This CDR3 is CASSLYRAQPQHF. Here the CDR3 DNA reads TGTGCCAGCAGCTTATACAGGGCCCAGCCCCAGCATTTT.

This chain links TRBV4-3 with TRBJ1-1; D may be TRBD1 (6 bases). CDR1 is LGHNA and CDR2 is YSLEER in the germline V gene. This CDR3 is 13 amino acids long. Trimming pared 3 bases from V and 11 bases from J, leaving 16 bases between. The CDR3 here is CASSQGRGAEAFF. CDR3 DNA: TGCGCCAGCAGCCAGGGCAGGGGAGCCGAGGCTTTCTTT.

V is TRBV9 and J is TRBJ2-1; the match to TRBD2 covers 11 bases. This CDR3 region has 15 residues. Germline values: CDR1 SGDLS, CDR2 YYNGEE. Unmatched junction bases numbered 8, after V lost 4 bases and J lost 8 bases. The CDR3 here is CASSRTSGSVYEQFF. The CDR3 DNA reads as TGTGCCAGCAGCCGCACTAGCGGGAGTGTCTATGAGCAGTTCTTC.

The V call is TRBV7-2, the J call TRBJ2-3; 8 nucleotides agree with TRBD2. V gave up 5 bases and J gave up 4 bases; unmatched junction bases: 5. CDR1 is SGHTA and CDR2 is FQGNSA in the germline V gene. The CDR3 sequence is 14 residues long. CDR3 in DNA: TGTGCCAGCAGCCAGGGACTAGGGGCAGATACGCAGTATTTT. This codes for CASSQGLGADTQYF.

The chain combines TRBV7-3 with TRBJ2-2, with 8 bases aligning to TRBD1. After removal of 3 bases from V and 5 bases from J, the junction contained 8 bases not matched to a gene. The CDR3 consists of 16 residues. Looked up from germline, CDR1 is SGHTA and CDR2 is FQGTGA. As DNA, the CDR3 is TGTGCCAGCAGCTTCGGTCCAGGGGGCAAGACCGGGGAGCTGTTTTTT. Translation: CASSFGPGGKTGELFF.

As DNA, the CDR3 is TGTGCCACCTACAGGGCGGGTGGCTACACCTTC. Amino acids: CATYRAGGYTF. This rearrangement joins TRBV10-3 to TRBJ1-2, with D perhaps TRBD1 (6 bases). The germline V and J ends were trimmed by 10 bases and 7 bases, with 13 bases remaining between them. CDR1 and CDR2 (germline): ENHRY, SYGVKD. The CDR3 sequence is 11 residues long.

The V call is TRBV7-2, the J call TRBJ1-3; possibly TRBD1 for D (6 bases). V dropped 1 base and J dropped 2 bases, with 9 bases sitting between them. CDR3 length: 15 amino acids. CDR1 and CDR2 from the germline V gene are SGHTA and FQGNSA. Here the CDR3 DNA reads TGTGCCAGCAGCTTAGGGGGGGGCGCTGGAAACACCATATATTTT. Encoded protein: CASSLGGGAGNTIYF.

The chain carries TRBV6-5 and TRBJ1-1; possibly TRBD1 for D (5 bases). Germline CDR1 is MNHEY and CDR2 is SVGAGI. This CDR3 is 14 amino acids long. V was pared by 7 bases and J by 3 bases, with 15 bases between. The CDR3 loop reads CASTREQGDTEAFF. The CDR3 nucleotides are TGTGCCAGCACCCGAGAGCAGGGAGACACTGAAGCTTTCTTT.

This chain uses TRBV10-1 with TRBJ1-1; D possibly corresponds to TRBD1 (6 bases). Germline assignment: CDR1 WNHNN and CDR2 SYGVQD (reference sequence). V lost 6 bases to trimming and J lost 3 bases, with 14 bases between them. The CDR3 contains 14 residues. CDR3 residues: CASRSGGSDTEAFF. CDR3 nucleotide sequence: TGCGCCAGCAGGTCGGGGGGCAGTGACACTGAAGCTTTCTTT.

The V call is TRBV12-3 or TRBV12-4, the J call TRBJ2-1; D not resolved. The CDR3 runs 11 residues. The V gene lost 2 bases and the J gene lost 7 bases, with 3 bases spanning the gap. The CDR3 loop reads CASSLLNEQFF. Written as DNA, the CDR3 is TGTGCCAGCAGTTTATTGAATGAGCAGTTCTTC.

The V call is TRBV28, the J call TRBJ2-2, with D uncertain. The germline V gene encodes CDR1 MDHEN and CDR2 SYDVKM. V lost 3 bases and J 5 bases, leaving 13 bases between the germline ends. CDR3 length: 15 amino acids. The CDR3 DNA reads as TGTGCCAGCAGTTTTTGGAAAACAAGTACCGGGGAGCTGTTTTTT. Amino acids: CASSFWKTSTGELFF.

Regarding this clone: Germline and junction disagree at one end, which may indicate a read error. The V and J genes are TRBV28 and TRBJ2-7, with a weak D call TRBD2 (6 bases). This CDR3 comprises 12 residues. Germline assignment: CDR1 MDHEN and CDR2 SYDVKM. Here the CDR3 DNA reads TGCCGGGGGTGGCGGGGCTCCTACGAGCAGTACTTC. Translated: CRGWRGSYEQYF.

The chain's CDR3 is CASSYDGLNTEAFF. The CDR3 coding sequence is TGTGCCAGCAGTTACGACGGGCTGAACACTGAAGCTTTCTTT. V and J are TRBV6-5 and TRBJ1-1; D is ambiguous. Trimming took 2 bases from V and 0 from J, leaving 7 bases between them. Germline V gene data show CDR1 as MNHEY and CDR2 as SVGAGI. CDR3 length: 14 residues.

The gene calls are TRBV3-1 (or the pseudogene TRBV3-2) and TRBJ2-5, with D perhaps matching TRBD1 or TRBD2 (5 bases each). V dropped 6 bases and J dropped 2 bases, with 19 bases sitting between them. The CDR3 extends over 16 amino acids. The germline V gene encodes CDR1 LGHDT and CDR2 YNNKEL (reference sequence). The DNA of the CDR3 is TGTGCCAGCAGACTGGGGGTAAGGGCACTACAAGAGACCCAGTACTTC. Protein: CASRLGVRALQETQYF.

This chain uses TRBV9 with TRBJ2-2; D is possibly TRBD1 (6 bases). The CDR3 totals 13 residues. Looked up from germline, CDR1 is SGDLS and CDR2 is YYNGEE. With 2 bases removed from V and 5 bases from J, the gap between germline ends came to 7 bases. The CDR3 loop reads CASSVTGTGELFF. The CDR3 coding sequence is TGTGCCAGCAGCGTTACAGGGACCGGGGAGCTGTTTTTT. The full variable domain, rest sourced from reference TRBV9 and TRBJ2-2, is DSGVTQTPKHLITATGQRVTLRCSPRSGDLSVYWYQQSLDQGLQFLIQYYNGEERAKGNILERFSAQQFPDLHSELNLSSLELGDSALYFCASSVTGTGELFFGEGSRLTVL.

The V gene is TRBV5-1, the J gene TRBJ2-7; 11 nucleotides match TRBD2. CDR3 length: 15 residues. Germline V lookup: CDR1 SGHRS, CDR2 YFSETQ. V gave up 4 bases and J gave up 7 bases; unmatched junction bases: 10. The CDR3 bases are TGCGCCAGCAGCCCCTTAGCGGGAGGGCCGGGTGAGCAGTACTTC. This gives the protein CASSPLAGGPGEQYF.

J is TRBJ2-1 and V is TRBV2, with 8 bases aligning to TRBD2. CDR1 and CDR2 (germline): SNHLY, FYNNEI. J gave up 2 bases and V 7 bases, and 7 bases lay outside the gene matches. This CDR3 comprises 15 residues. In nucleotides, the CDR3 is TGTGCCAGCACCATTCGCGGGGGGCCCTACAATGAGCAGTTCTTC. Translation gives CASTIRGGPYNEQFF.

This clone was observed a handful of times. CDR3 sequence: CASSIFEGRIYGYTF. CDR3 coding DNA: TGTGCCAGTAGTATCTTCGAGGGGCGCATCTATGGCTACACCTTC. The chain carries TRBV19 and TRBJ1-2, with a possible D match to TRBD1 (5 bases). The germline V and J ends were trimmed by 3 bases and 4 bases, with 15 bases remaining between them. The CDR3 runs to 15 residues. Germline CDR1 is LNHDA and CDR2 is SQIVND (reference sequence).